Listed below are T cell receptor beta chains from one sample, sequenced in a study of PD-L1 blockade in urothelial cancer. Assay: immunoSEQ multiplex PCR; the TCRdb copy retains only in-frame clones and omits some. The data show tens of thousands of clones, roughly four fifths seen once. The specimen was PBMCs, collected around atezolizumab (anti-PD-L1) treatment. Receptors originate from a man aged 65 to 79 with urothelial cancer. Each CDR3 is given with its conserved first and last residue.

j_gene | v_gene | CDR3aa
TRBJ1-5 | TRBV9 | CASSLKPPTCHQPQHF
TRBJ1-2 | TRBV10-3 | CAISDRANYGYTF
TRBJ2-5 | TRBV27 | CASSLSQGDGETQYF
TRBJ1-2 | TRBV4-2 | CASSHIRGGGGYTF
TRBJ1-2 | TRBV19 | CASSIRTDYGYTF
TRBJ2-5 | TRBV2 | CASSVGQGRGETQYF
TRBJ1-1 | TRBV5-4 | CASSLGGGTEAFF
TRBJ2-5 | TRBV15 | CATSRDQRSQETQYF
TRBJ2-2 | TRBV29-1 | CSVGRGGGTGELFF
TRBJ1-3 | TRBV19 | CASSKGNSGNTIYF
TRBJ1-1 | TRBV4-3 | CASSQGRDTEAFF
TRBJ2-1 | TRBV11-3 | CASSPNRVYNEQFF
TRBJ1-1 | TRBV16 | CASSPSRGETEAFF
TRBJ1-3 | TRBV7-2 | CASSLDPRDTIYF
TRBJ1-2 | TRBV7-2 | CASSRDTYGYTF
TRBJ1-5 | TRBV5-4 | CASSLGGGSNQPQHF
TRBJ2-7 | TRBV11-3 | CASGLGQDYEQYF
TRBJ2-7 | TRBV4-1 | CASSQGRRVGSSDEQYF
TRBJ1-2 | TRBV7-2 | CASSAFRGGTYGYTF
TRBJ2-5 | TRBV7-2 | CASSTRTLAGGPGQYF
TRBJ1-2 | TRBV27 | CASSSSTGSYGYTF
TRBJ1-3 | TRBV7-7 | CASSLDWGTGNTIYF
TRBJ2-3 | TRBV5-4 | CASSLSSTDTQYF
TRBJ2-3 | TRBV7-9 | CASSLASMSDTQYF
TRBJ1-1 | TRBV2 | CASMGSRGLNTEAFF
TRBJ2-1 | TRBV5-1 | CASSLTGGSNEQFF
TRBJ1-3 | TRBV5-6 | CASRLTGAGNTIYF
TRBJ1-5 | TRBV18 | CASSPNLIDRAYSNQPQHF
TRBJ1-4 | TRBV5-4 | CASSPTQGEHEKLFF
TRBJ2-2 | TRBV19 | CATPGATGELFF
TRBJ2-1 | TRBV27 | CASSLDKWTEQFF
TRBJ1-5 | TRBV7-9 | CASSLKGGDIQHF
TRBJ1-1 | TRBV7-2 | CASSLDRGPAFF
TRBJ1-1 | TRBV30 | CAWSRSGGRTEAFF
TRBJ1-1 | TRBV5-6 | CASSLERFQGQNTEAFF
TRBJ2-3 | TRBV11-2 | CASSRLSGGATDTQYF
TRBJ2-2 | TRBV28 | CASSLLGLAGGPSELFF
TRBJ2-3 | TRBV7-3 | CASSFSGGPTDTQYF
TRBJ2-7 | TRBV5-4 | CASSWGTRGEQYF
TRBJ1-1 | TRBV7-3 | CASSLAGGEAFF
TRBJ2-2 | TRBV5-6 | CASSLASTGELFF
TRBJ1-4 | TRBV4-3 | CASSQLGDSSEKLFF
TRBJ1-2 | TRBV7-9 | CASRERRGGYTF
TRBJ2-1 | TRBV19 | CASRLSGVPLNEQFF
TRBJ2-1 | TRBV5-5 | CASSLVAGGQGEQFF